This TCR beta chain was sequenced for a study of blood T cell repertoires in COVID-19. On the study more broadly: Acute and convalescent COVID-19 samples came from the United States, Italy and Spain. Nucleic acid was either cDNA or gDNA, and it came from T cells, B-cell-depleted T cells, or PBMCs.

Original processing notes: Reference gene primer amplification gave nucleated cell count estimates. TCRdb's table, derived via immunoSEQ multiplex PCR, lists solely in-frame clones and lacks some. That table is the source of V, J and clone size, and D and trimming were worked out from the DNA. The table has about 190,000 clones, roughly 84% seen once. CDR1 and CDR2 from the germline V gene are LNHDA and SQIVND (reference sequence). The CDR3 contains 13 residues. V lost 3 bases and J lost 9; bases outside the gene matches: 5. Sequencing input: peripheral blood. This TCR derives from a woman older than 75 with acute or convalescent COVID-19. This sequence joins TRBV19 and TRBJ2-1; 7 bases match TRBD2. The CDR3 coding sequence is TGTGCCAGTAGTATCAACGGGAGGTCTGAGCAGTTCTTC. Its translation is CASSINGRSEQFF.